The following is a TCR beta chain sequence with its context. Its antigen remains unidentified. TCRdb passed the RT-PCR reads through MiXCR, listing each CDR3 protein once. The table records 600,000 to 850,000 distinct CDR3 sequences, 13% to 15% of them present only once. This sample was included in a study of response to subunit inactivated influenza vaccine. Germline values: CDR1 SGHTA, CDR2 FQGNSA. This CDR3 has 14 residues. V was trimmed by 5 bases and J by 6 bases, leaving 17 bases between them. Study outcomes and limitations: After each seasonal influenza vaccination, few new T cells are recruited, the authors suggested.

Sample: PBMCs from blood, taken less than 15 days before vaccination. This clonotype was obtained from a man aged 45-60 years who received an inactivated influenza vaccine. The chain couples TRBV7-2 to TRBJ2-7; D not certain. Written as DNA, the CDR3 is TGTGCCAGCAGCAACCGACAAGGTGGGCTCGAGCAGTACTTC. It translates to CASSNRQGGLEQYF.